Listed here are 3 T cell receptor beta chains from one sample, sequenced in a study of blood T cell repertoires in COVID-19. The repertoire was sequenced with immunoSEQ multiplex PCR; TCRdb's copy has only in-frame clones and lacks some. The data show 95,000 to 150,000 clones, about 83% seen once. The specimen sequenced was peripheral blood. The source is a man in his fifties or sixties with acute or convalescent COVID-19.

CDR3 nucleotides: TGTGCCTGGAGGGACAGGAGCTCCTACAATGAGCAGTTCTTC. This sequence encodes CAWRDRSSYNEQFF. The chain joins TRBV30 to TRBJ2-1; 7 bases agree with TRBD1. Looked up from germline, CDR1 is GTSNPN and CDR2 is SVGIG (reference sequence). This CDR3 comprises 14 residues. Losses at the gene ends were 3 bases for V and 0 bases for J; bases not matched to a gene: 2.

The chain is built from TRBV6-4 and TRBJ2-3, with a tentative D call TRBD1 (5 bases). V gave up 4 bases and J gave up 3 bases, with 8 bases separating them. CDR1 and CDR2 from the germline V gene are MRHNA and SNTAGT. This CDR3 has 13 amino acids. CDR3 DNA: TGTGCCAGCAGTGTGCAGGGAACAGATACGCAGTATTTT. It yields the protein CASSVQGTDTQYF.

The J gene is TRBJ2-5, the V gene TRBV6-5; D is possibly TRBD2 (6 bases). This CDR3 spans 13 amino acids. Germline V lookup: CDR1 MNHEY, CDR2 SVGAGI. Trimming left V 6 bases short and J 4 bases short, with 12 bases between. CDR3 DNA: TGTGCCAGCAGCGACGAGGGAGGAGAGACCCAGTACTTC. Translated: CASSDEGGETQYF.